This T cell receptor (beta chain) was recorded in a study of T-cell reconstitution after alpha-beta-depleted transplantation in children. The V gene's germline CDR1 is SGHAT and CDR2 FQNNGV. Trimming pared 0 bases from V and 3 bases from J, leaving 7 bases between. The CDR3 covers 14 residues. This clonotype was counted many times. This sample's TCRbeta library carried unique molecular identifier barcodes. Each CDR3 protein gets one entry after TCRdb re-called the PCR reads with MiXCR. Counted here are around 410,000 distinct CDR3 sequences, approximately 10% occurring once; the ten biggest clones make up roughly 6%.

The chain recombines TRBV11-2 with TRBJ2-3, with no clear D. The material sequenced was PBMCs from the stem cell graft donor, taken from the stem cell graft. The receptor comes from a human donor who donated a stem cell graft to a child with acute myeloid leukemia. The CDR3 DNA follows: TGTGCCAGCAGCTTAGATCTATTGACAGATACGCAGTATTTT. Translating gives CASSLDLLTDTQYF.